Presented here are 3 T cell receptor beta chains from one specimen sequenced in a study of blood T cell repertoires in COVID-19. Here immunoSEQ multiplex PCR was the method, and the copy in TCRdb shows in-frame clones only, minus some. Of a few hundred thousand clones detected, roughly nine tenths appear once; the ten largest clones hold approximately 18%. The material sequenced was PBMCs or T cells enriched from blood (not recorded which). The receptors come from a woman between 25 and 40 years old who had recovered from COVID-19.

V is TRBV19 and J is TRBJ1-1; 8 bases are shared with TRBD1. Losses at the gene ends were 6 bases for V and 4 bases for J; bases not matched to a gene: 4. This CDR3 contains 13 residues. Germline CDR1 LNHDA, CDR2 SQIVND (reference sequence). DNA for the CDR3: TGTGCCAGTAGCCAAACAGGGGGCACTGAAGCTTTCTTT. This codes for CASSQTGGTEAFF.

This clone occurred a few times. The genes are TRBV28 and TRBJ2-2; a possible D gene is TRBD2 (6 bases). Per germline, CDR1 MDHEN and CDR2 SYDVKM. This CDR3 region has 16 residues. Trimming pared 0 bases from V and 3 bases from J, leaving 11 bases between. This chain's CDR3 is CASSLWAGFYTGELFF. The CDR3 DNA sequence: TGTGCCAGCAGTTTATGGGCGGGGTTTTACACCGGGGAGCTGTTTTTT.

The CDR3, as DNA: TGCAGTGCTCGCAGGGGGGGCTACACCTTC. Its translation is CSARRGGYTF. V is TRBV20-1 and J is TRBJ1-2; 7 nucleotides match TRBD1. The V segment lost 5 bases and the J segment 8 bases; nucleotides outside the gene matches: 2. Germline V CDR1 and CDR2: DFQATT, SNEGSKA (reference sequence). This CDR3 is 10 amino acids long.